These 22 T cell receptor beta chains were all obtained from the same sample, sequenced in a study of cytomegalovirus exposure and HLA in healthy donors. PCR was performed using 60 Vbeta and 13 Jbeta primers. The protocol was immunoSEQ multiplex PCR, while the TCRdb copy is restricted to in-frame clones and leaves out a portion. Found here are over 110,000 clones, over 75% of them singletons; the top ten hold less than 3%. Sequencing input: PBMCs. The receptors shown here come from a male donor in good health and CMV-seronegative.

This clone was counted only a few times. J is TRBJ2-7 and V is TRBV29-1; no firm D call. This CDR3 has 13 residues. CDR1 is SQVTM, CDR2 ANQGSEA, per germline. Trimming took 2 bases from V and 1 from J, leaving 9 bases between them. The CDR3 spells CSVEPPGSYEQYF. DNA for the CDR3: TGCAGCGTTGAACCCCCCGGTTCCTACGAGCAGTACTTC.

V usage is TRBV19 and J usage is TRBJ2-7; 7 bases match TRBD2. There are 15 residues in the CDR3. Losses at the gene ends were 0 bases for V and 1 base for J; bases not matched to a gene: 3. Germline V CDR1 and CDR2: LNHDA, SQIVND (reference sequence). CDR3 in DNA: TGTGCCAGTAGTATAGAGTCTAGCGGATCCTACGAGCAGTACTTC. This gives the protein CASSIESSGSYEQYF. Filled out from reference TRBV19 and TRBJ2-7, the complete variable domain reads DGGITQSPKYLFRKEGQNVTLSCEQNLNHDAMYWYRQDPGQGLRLIYYSQIVNDFQKGDIAEGYSVSREKKESFPLTVTSAQKNPTAFYLCASSIESSGSYEQYFGPGTRLTVT.

V gene TRBV14 combines with J gene TRBJ1-1, with TRBD1 identical over 7 bases. Trimming at V came to 1 base and at J to 11 bases, leaving 7 bases not matched to a gene. Per germline, CDR1 SGHDN and CDR2 FVKESK. The CDR3 is 13 residues long. The CDR3 DNA reads as TGTGCCAGCAGCCAAGGTTATTTAGGGGGCGCTTTCTTT. Its protein product is CASSQGYLGGAFF.

The J gene is TRBJ2-7, the V gene TRBV5-5, with 9 bases matching TRBD1. The CDR3 totals 15 residues. The J segment lost 6 bases and the V segment lost 3 bases, leaving 10 bases of the junction unmatched. Germline CDR1 reads SGHKS; CDR2 reads YYEKEE (reference sequence). The CDR3 loop is CASSSIDRGRSEQYF. DNA of the CDR3: TGTGCCAGCAGCTCCATAGACAGGGGGAGGTCCGAGCAGTACTTC. The full variable domain, completed using reference TRBV5-5 and TRBJ2-7, is DAGVTQSPTHLIKTRGQQVTLRCSPISGHKSVSWYQQVLGQGPQFIFQYYEKEERGRGNFPDRFSARQFPNYSSELNVNALLLGDSALYLCASSSIDRGRSEQYFGPGTRLTVT.

The rearrangement links TRBV9 to TRBJ2-5; 16 bases align to TRBD2. Germline assignment: CDR1 SGDLS and CDR2 YYNGEE. J was trimmed by 3 bases and V by 4 bases; bases with no gene match: 6. There are 17 residues in the CDR3. The CDR3 protein is CASSPGTSGRGEETQYF. For the CDR3, the DNA is TGTGCCAGCAGCCCCGGGACTAGCGGGAGGGGCGAAGAGACCCAGTACTTC.

V and J are TRBV7-9 and TRBJ1-5; maybe TRBD1 (5 bases). The V end was cut by 4 bases, the J end by 8 bases, with 24 bases between. The CDR3 is 17 residues long. In germline, CDR1 is SEHNR, CDR2 FQNEAQ (reference sequence). The CDR3 sequence is CASSSHTSDRLAEPQHF. The DNA for the CDR3 is TGTGCCAGCAGCTCCCATACCTCCGACAGATTGGCGGAGCCCCAGCATTTT.

J is TRBJ2-2 and V is TRBV13; 11 positions match TRBD1. Germline V CDR1 and CDR2: PRHDT, FYEKMQ (reference sequence). After removal of 5 bases from V and 5 bases from J, the junction contained 4 bases not matched to a gene. The CDR3 has 15 residues. This CDR3 reads CASSRTGGRTGELFF. CDR3 DNA sequence: TGTGCCAGCAGCAGGACAGGGGGCCGGACCGGGGAGCTGTTTTTT.

V usage is TRBV5-1 and J usage is TRBJ1-2; 8 positions match TRBD1. The CDR3 has 12 amino acids. J gave up 6 bases and V 7 bases, and 5 bases lay outside the gene matches. Germline V gene sequence: CDR1 SGHRS, CDR2 YFSETQ. The DNA for the CDR3 is TGCGCCAGCGCCCAGGGACAGGATGGCTACACCTTC. As protein: CASAQGQDGYTF.

This clone has only one observation. This chain connects TRBV29-1 to TRBJ1-3; unclear D gene. Germline loops: CDR1 SQVTM, CDR2 ANQGSEA. This CDR3 is 14 amino acids long. The V end lost 3 bases, the J end lost 0 bases, and 9 bases lay between the germline ends. CDR3 region: CSVDEPSSGNTIYF. The CDR3 DNA reads as TGCAGCGTTGACGAGCCGAGCTCTGGAAACACCATATATTTT. Variable domain in full (rest from reference TRBV29-1 and TRBJ1-3): SAVISQKPSRDICQRGTSLTIQCQVDSQVTMMFWYRQQPGQSLTLIATANQGSEATYESGFVIDKFPISRPNLTFSTLTVSNMSPEDSSIYLCSVDEPSSGNTIYFGEGSWLTVV.

The rearrangement uses TRBV2 and TRBJ2-7; D is possibly TRBD2 (5 bases). Germline V gene lookup returns CDR1 SNHLY and CDR2 FYNNEI. The CDR3 spans 14 residues. Trimming removed 7 bases from V and 3 bases from J, with 16 bases in between. Written as DNA, the CDR3 is TGTGCCAGCATGGTGGGAGTAGGTGGCTACGAGCAGTACTTC. Its translation: CASMVGVGGYEQYF.

The sample holds a few counts of this clone. This chain uses TRBV28 with TRBJ1-4; D is unresolved. The CDR3 runs 11 residues. Germline assignment: CDR1 MDHEN and CDR2 SYDVKM. V dropped 5 bases and J dropped 7 bases, with 5 bases sitting between them. DNA of the CDR3: TGTGCCAGCAGTCTTCGTGAAAAACTGTTTTTT. Its translation: CASSLREKLFF.

The chain combines TRBV27 with TRBJ2-7, with 7 bases aligning to TRBD1. V lost 0 bases and J lost 5; bases outside the gene matches: 7. The CDR3 has 15 residues. Germline CDR1 MNHEY, CDR2 SMNVEV (reference sequence). The CDR3 region is CASSLSLTGMDEQYF. The CDR3 region has the DNA TGTGCCAGCAGTTTATCCCTGACAGGGATGGACGAGCAGTACTTC.

This clone was seen only once. Germline and junction disagree at one end, which may indicate a read error. V gene TRBV7-9 combines with J gene TRBJ2-5, with no clear D. This CDR3 contains 16 residues. Germline CDR1 is SEHNR and CDR2 is FQNEAQ (reference sequence). CDR3 nucleotide sequence: TGTTCCAGCAGCCCAGGTTATACTCTCGCTGGGGAGACCCAGTACTTC. This translates into CSSSPGYTLAGETQYF. The full variable domain, its missing parts supplied by reference TRBV7-9 and TRBJ2-5, is DTGVSQNPRHKITKRGQNVTFRCDPISEHNRLYWYRQTLGQGPEFLTYFQNEAQLEKSRLLSDRFSAERPKGSFSTLEIQRTEQGDSAMYLCSSSPGYTLAGETQYFGPGTRLLVL.

Points on this clone: In the same sample, other DNA sequences code for this CDR3. The chain couples TRBV5-4 to TRBJ2-7; 7 nucleotides line up with TRBD2. CDR3 size: 14 residues. The J segment lost 2 bases and the V segment lost 2 bases, leaving 4 bases of the junction unmatched. Germline values: CDR1 SGHNT, CDR2 YYREEE (reference sequence). The CDR3 sequence is CASSLGGTTYEQYF. The DNA of the CDR3 is TGTGCCAGCAGCTTAGGAGGGACTACCTACGAGCAGTACTTC. The full variable domain, in which reference TRBV5-4 and TRBJ2-7 provide the parts outside the CDR3, is ETGVTQSPTHLIKTRGQQVTLRCSSQSGHNTVSWYQQALGQGPQFIFQYYREEENGRGNFPPRFSGLQFPNYSSELNVNALELDDSALYLCASSLGGTTYEQYFGPGTRLTVT.

The chain links TRBV13 to TRBJ2-1; a weak D match, TRBD1 (6 bases). This CDR3 comprises 12 residues. The germline CDR1 and CDR2 sequences are PRHDT and FYEKMQ (reference sequence). Trimming removed 4 bases at V and 8 bases at J, with 9 bases between. The CDR3 nucleotides are TGTGCCAGCAGCTACAGGGAACATGAGCAGTTCTTC. Translated, it gives CASSYREHEQFF.

V usage is TRBV28 and J usage is TRBJ2-2; TRBD2 aligns across 8 bases. The germline CDR1 and CDR2 sequences are MDHEN and SYDVKM. After removal of 6 bases from V and 3 bases from J, the junction contained 15 bases not matched to a gene. There are 18 residues in the CDR3. CDR3 amino acids: CASSWRGFGRGDTGELFF. The DNA for the CDR3 is TGTGCCAGCAGCTGGAGAGGATTCGGGAGGGGGGACACCGGGGAGCTGTTTTTT. The whole variable domain, remainder taken from reference TRBV28 and TRBJ2-2, is DVKVTQSSRYLVKRTGEKVFLECVQDMDHENMFWYRQDPGLGLRLIYFSYDVKMKEKGDIPEGYSVSREKKERFSLILESASTNQTSMYLCASSWRGFGRGDTGELFFGEGSRLTVL.

The chain recombines TRBV28 with TRBJ1-5; no reliable D call. V lost 6 bases, J lost 5 bases, and 8 bases lay in between. Germline CDR1 reads MDHEN; CDR2 reads SYDVKM. This CDR3 comprises 12 residues. CDR3 region: CASRASHQPQHF. CDR3 nucleotides: TGTGCCAGCAGGGCTAGTCATCAGCCCCAGCATTTT.

The gene calls are TRBV19 and TRBJ1-5; the D is unclear. Germline V gives CDR1 LNHDA, CDR2 SQIVND (reference sequence). Trimming removed 6 bases at V and 9 bases at J, with 12 bases between. The CDR3 is made up of 12 amino acids. The chain's CDR3 is CASRKARGPQHF. CDR3 DNA sequence: TGTGCCAGTAGGAAGGCCCGCGGGCCCCAGCATTTT.

The rearrangement links TRBV27 to TRBJ2-3; the D gene is possibly TRBD2 (5 bases). The CDR3 spans 14 residues. Germline loops: CDR1 MNHEY, CDR2 SMNVEV (reference sequence). V lost 3 bases, J lost 4 bases, and 11 bases lay in between. CDR3: CASSFVGESDTQYF. The CDR3 DNA reads as TGTGCCAGCAGTTTCGTGGGAGAGTCAGATACGCAGTATTTT.

The rearrangement uses TRBV12-5 and TRBJ1-1; 9 bases are shared with TRBD1. The germline V gene has CDR1 LGHNT and CDR2 FRNRAP. Trimming removed 6 bases from V and 8 bases from J; junction bases left unmatched: 7. CDR3 length equals 13 residues. The CDR3 protein is CASGDRGQGEAFF. The CDR3, as DNA: TGTGCTAGTGGGGACAGGGGCCAGGGGGAAGCTTTCTTT.

The chain uses TRBV5-1 and TRBJ2-2; 8 nucleotides line up with TRBD2. Looked up from germline, CDR1 is SGHRS and CDR2 is YFSETQ. This CDR3 spans 16 amino acids. Unmatched junction bases numbered 6, after V lost 5 bases and J lost 0 bases. The CDR3 DNA reads TGCGCCAGCAGGACGGGAGGGTCCTCGAACACCGGGGAGCTGTTTTTT. Encoded protein: CASRTGGSSNTGELFF.

The chain joins TRBV7-9 to TRBJ2-7, with TRBD2 matching over 10 bases. Germline V CDR1 and CDR2: SEHNR, FQNEAQ (reference sequence). Unmatched junction bases numbered 6, after V lost 4 bases and J lost 0 bases. The CDR3 loop spans 16 amino acids. DNA of the CDR3: TGTGCCAGCAGCTCTCCGGGGACTAGCGTCTCCTACGAGCAGTACTTC. Protein: CASSSPGTSVSYEQYF.